The 26 T cell receptor beta chains given below trace back to one sample, sequenced in a study of blood T cell repertoires in COVID-19. TCRdb's copy holds only in-frame clones and misses some; the assay was immunoSEQ multiplex PCR. The repertoire includes 60,000 to 90,000 clones, 80% to 90% of them detected once, and about a sixth sits in the top ten. Sequencing input: peripheral blood. These receptors all come from a human donor in a cohort sampled during active COVID-19.

The gene calls are TRBV15 and TRBJ1-6; D unclear. Trimming took 0 bases from V and 6 from J, leaving 18 bases between them. The germline V gene has CDR1 LNHNV and CDR2 YYDKDF (reference sequence). The length of the CDR3 is 18 residues. CDR3 sequence: CATSRDSGWEGTNSPLHF. As DNA, the CDR3 is TGTGCCACCAGCAGAGATTCCGGGTGGGAGGGAACTAATTCACCCCTCCACTTT.

This clone was counted only a few times. V usage is TRBV4-1 and J usage is TRBJ1-4, with D perhaps TRBD1 (6 bases). Germline-derived CDR1 and CDR2 are MGHRA and YSYEKL. CDR3 length: 15 residues. Between the trimmed V and J ends, which lost 0 bases and 8 bases, there was a span of 13 bases. CDR3 in DNA: TGCGCCAGCAGCCAAGATTATACAGGGCGGGAAAAACTGTTTTTT. Its protein product is CASSQDYTGREKLFF.

The chain couples TRBV19 to TRBJ2-2, with D possibly matching TRBD1 (6 bases). This CDR3 has 15 residues. CDR1 and CDR2 from the germline V gene are LNHDA and SQIVND (reference sequence). Trimming shortened V by 5 bases and J by 4 bases, and 14 bases separated the two germline ends. In DNA, the CDR3 is TGTGCCAGTAGTGCAAGACAGGCGGCCACCGGGGAGCTGTTTTTT. Protein: CASSARQAATGELFF.

The chain has TRBV5-4 and TRBJ2-7; possibly TRBD2 for D (6 bases). This CDR3 region has 14 residues. CDR1 and CDR2 (germline): SGHNT, YYREEE (reference sequence). V was clipped by 7 bases and J by 4 bases, with 18 bases between them. Written as DNA, the CDR3 is TGTGCCAGCTCCCCCTCGGCGGGGTCGTACGAGCAGTACTTC. As protein: CASSPSAGSYEQYF.

This sequence joins TRBV10-3 and TRBJ1-2, with 10 bases identical to TRBD1. Germline assignment: CDR1 ENHRY and CDR2 SYGVKD. The junction had 9 bases not matched to a gene; V was cut back by 6 bases and J by 8 bases. CDR3 size: 14 residues. Written as DNA, the CDR3 is TGTGCCATCAGCGATGACAGGGGGCTAAAGGGCTACACCTTC. Protein product: CAISDDRGLKGYTF.

The chain employs TRBV6-5 and TRBJ1-5; no firm D call. CDR1 is MNHEY and CDR2 is SVGAGI in the germline V gene. V gave up 0 bases and J gave up 0 bases, with 3 bases separating them. This CDR3 has 14 amino acids. The CDR3 sequence is CASSYSSSNQPQHF. In DNA, the CDR3 is TGTGCCAGCAGTTACTCGAGTAGCAATCAGCCCCAGCATTTT.

The V and J genes are TRBV19 and TRBJ2-3; 11 nucleotides agree with TRBD2. The CDR3 contains 16 residues. The V segment lost 3 bases and the J segment 2 bases; nucleotides outside the gene matches: 4. CDR1 and CDR2 from the germline V gene are LNHDA and SQIVND (reference sequence). The CDR3 loop is CASSMGTSGHTDTQYF. DNA for the CDR3: TGTGCCAGTAGTATGGGGACTAGCGGCCACACAGATACGCAGTATTTT.

CDR3 sequence reads: CASKLSGGGTEAFF. CDR3 sequence (DNA): TGTGCCAGCAAACTATCAGGGGGCGGAACTGAAGCTTTCTTT. The J gene is TRBJ1-1, the V gene TRBV6-5; TRBD1 matches at 8 bases. V was clipped by 7 bases and J by 5 bases; unmatched bases: 9. The CDR3 has 14 amino acids. Germline lookup yields CDR1 MNHEY and CDR2 SVGAGI.

The chain combines TRBV30 with TRBJ2-2; TRBD2 aligns across 9 bases. With V trimmed by 4 bases and J by 5 bases, 8 bases remained unmatched. The CDR3 extends over 15 amino acids. In germline, CDR1 is GTSNPN, CDR2 SVGIG (reference sequence). This CDR3 reads CAWTRTSAGTGELFF. CDR3 sequence (DNA): TGTGCCTGGACCCGGACTAGCGCGGGTACCGGGGAGCTGTTTTTT.

The rearrangement links TRBV4-1 to TRBJ1-2, with TRBD1 matching 9 bases. Germline CDR1 MGHRA, CDR2 YSYEKL. This CDR3 spans 15 amino acids. The J segment lost 7 bases and the V segment lost 0 bases, leaving 6 bases of the junction unmatched. The DNA for the CDR3 is TGCGCCAGCAGCCAAGATATGGACAGGGGAGGTGGCTACACCTTC. It is translated as CASSQDMDRGGGYTF.

In DNA, the CDR3 is TGTGCCAGCAGTTCACAGGTGAGGAACACTGAAGCTTTCTTT. This encodes CASSSQVRNTEAFF. The V gene is TRBV2, the J gene TRBJ1-1, with D possibly being TRBD1 (5 bases). Germline CDR1 reads SNHLY; CDR2 reads FYNNEI. The CDR3 is 14 amino acids. Trimming shortened V by 5 bases and J by 1 base, and 11 bases separated the two germline ends.

This clone has a single count. The rearrangement uses TRBV27 and TRBJ1-2; unclear D gene. Trimming took 10 bases from V and 9 from J, leaving 6 bases between them. This CDR3 has 8 amino acids. CDR1 is MNHEY and CDR2 is SMNVEV in the germline V gene (reference sequence). CDR3 region: CAIACYTF. As DNA, the CDR3 is TGTGCCATAGCCTGCTACACCTTC.

The V call is TRBV10-3, the J call TRBJ2-5; no definite D call. CDR3 length: 12 residues. Germline V gene lookup returns CDR1 ENHRY and CDR2 SYGVKD. Trimming took off 2 bases at V and 4 bases at J, with 5 bases between the two ends. CDR3 sequence: CAISERRETQYF. CDR3 coding DNA: TGTGCCATCAGTGAGAGGAGAGAGACCCAGTACTTC.

The V call is TRBV5-4, the J call TRBJ2-7; no clear D gene. The CDR3 covers 13 residues. The germline CDR1 and CDR2 sequences are SGHNT and YYREEE (reference sequence). V lost 3 bases to trimming and J lost 0 bases, with 7 bases between them. The DNA for the CDR3 is TGTGCCAGCAGCTCAGGCTCCTCCTACGAGCAGTACTTC. Translation gives CASSSGSSYEQYF.

The genes are TRBV11-2 and TRBJ1-2; TRBD1 agrees at 8 bases. The CDR3 runs 14 residues. Germline loops: CDR1 SGHAT, CDR2 FQNNGV. The J segment lost 4 bases and the V segment lost 1 base, leaving 2 bases of the junction unmatched. The CDR3 sequence: CASSLGQGTYGYTF. In DNA, the CDR3 is TGTGCCAGCAGCTTAGGACAGGGGACCTATGGCTACACCTTC.

The chain has TRBV9 and TRBJ1-4; TRBD1 agrees at 9 bases. CDR1 SGDLS and CDR2 YYNGEE come from the germline V gene. Trimming took 5 bases from V and 3 from J; bases not matched to a gene: 5. There are 15 residues in the CDR3. CDR3 loop: CASSQQGAANEKLFF. The CDR3 DNA follows: TGTGCCAGCAGTCAACAGGGGGCGGCTAATGAAAAACTGTTTTTT.

The CDR3 DNA reads as TGCAGCGTTGAAGATCGCTGGCGGGAGGACACAGATACGCAGTATTTT. It specifies CSVEDRWREDTDTQYF. V and J are TRBV29-1 and TRBJ2-3, with 8 nucleotides matching TRBD2. CDR3 length equals 16 residues. Germline lookup yields CDR1 SQVTM and CDR2 ANQGSEA. V shed 0 bases and J 2 bases; nucleotides not matched to a gene: 7.

The rearrangement uses TRBV18 and TRBJ2-5; D is undetermined. CDR1 is KGHSH and CDR2 is LQKENI in the germline V gene. CDR3 size: 14 residues. Trimming shortened V by 2 bases and J by 2 bases, and 9 bases separated the two germline ends. CDR3 nucleotide sequence: TGTGCCAGCTCACCAAGAACAGCACAAGAGACCCAGTACTTC. It yields the protein CASSPRTAQETQYF.

The chain carries TRBV30 and TRBJ1-5; D ambiguous. Germline values: CDR1 GTSNPN, CDR2 SVGIG (reference sequence). The CDR3 sequence is 11 residues long. V lost 0 bases and J 6 bases, leaving 3 bases between the germline ends. CDR3 sequence reads: CAWSVGQPQHF. DNA of the CDR3: TGTGCCTGGAGTGTCGGTCAGCCCCAGCATTTT.

This sequence joins TRBV3-1 (or the pseudogene TRBV3-2) and TRBJ1-2; no firm D call. Germline V lookup: CDR1 LGHDT, CDR2 YNNKEL (reference sequence). V gave up 1 base and J gave up 6 bases, with 18 bases separating them. The CDR3 runs to 16 residues. CDR3 coding DNA: TGTGCCAGCAGCCAAGTCCCTATAATTAGAAGAGATGGCTACACCTTC. It specifies CASSQVPIIRRDGYTF.

V is TRBV5-1 and J is TRBJ2-5; D is possibly TRBD2 (7 bases). Trimming removed 3 bases at V and 5 bases at J, with 17 bases between. The germline V gene encodes CDR1 SGHRS and CDR2 YFSETQ. CDR3 length: 15 residues. CDR3 sequence: CASSSGTGRDETQYF. In nucleotides, the CDR3 is TGCGCCAGCAGCTCGGGTACAGGGAGGGATGAGACCCAGTACTTC.

The chain combines TRBV30 with TRBJ2-1; no reliable D call. The CDR3 covers 13 residues. Per germline, CDR1 GTSNPN and CDR2 SVGIG (reference sequence). The V end was cut by 2 bases, the J end by 7 bases, with 12 bases between. The CDR3 sequence: CAWSLSLGNEQFF. CDR3 sequence (DNA): TGTGCCTGGAGTCTGTCGCTAGGTAATGAGCAGTTCTTC.

The gene calls are TRBV3-1 (or the pseudogene TRBV3-2) and TRBJ1-2; a possible D gene is TRBD1 (6 bases). Germline loops: CDR1 LGHDT, CDR2 YNNKEL (reference sequence). The CDR3 runs 17 residues. V lost 0 bases and J 0 bases, leaving 14 bases between the germline ends. This CDR3 reads CASSQDGGGRANYGYTF. CDR3 bases: TGTGCCAGCAGCCAAGATGGCGGGGGGCGAGCTAACTATGGCTACACCTTC.

The rearrangement joins TRBV27 to TRBJ1-6; TRBD1 agrees at 9 bases. Looked up from germline, CDR1 is MNHEY and CDR2 is SMNVEV (reference sequence). The CDR3 sequence is 15 residues long. The trim removed 5 bases at V and 10 bases at J, leaving 9 bases unmatched. DNA for the CDR3: TGTGCCAGCAGTCCATCCGGGACAGGGCAGTCACCCCTCCACTTT. Translated: CASSPSGTGQSPLHF.

The chain combines TRBV5-1 with TRBJ2-5; TRBD2 matches at 7 bases. The germline CDR1 and CDR2 sequences are SGHRS and YFSETQ. V gave up 0 bases and J gave up 4 bases; unmatched junction bases: 12. The CDR3 length is 17 residues. The CDR3, as DNA: TGCGCCAGCAGCTTGGCGATCCGACGCTGGGAGGGAGAGACCCAGTACTTC. Protein: CASSLAIRRWEGETQYF.

This sequence joins TRBV7-6 and TRBJ2-1, with TRBD1 identical over 8 bases. Trimming removed 5 bases from V and 2 bases from J; junction bases left unmatched: 11. This CDR3 comprises 17 residues. CDR1 and CDR2 (germline): SGHVS, FNYEAQ. The CDR3 sequence: CASSPNSGTGTYNEQFF. The CDR3 nucleotides read TGTGCCAGCAGCCCCAATTCCGGGACAGGCACCTACAATGAGCAGTTCTTC.